The clone carrying this T cell receptor beta chain showed up just once. Its antigen remains unknown. This sample is drawn from a study of CD8+CD57+ T cells in acquired aplastic anemia. The overall study: Mean DNA quantity obtained from sorted CD4+ and CD8+ cells was 3 to 3.5 ug.

CD8+CD57+ cell expansion had been shown by flow cytometry in patients chosen for sequencing. Severe acquired aplastic anemia was diagnosed in all patients. Among the patients, none had received any therapy at the time of blood sampling. This CDR3 region has 12 residues. The germline V gene encodes CDR1 GTSNPN and CDR2 SVGIG (reference sequence). Trimming took 1 base from V and 5 from J; bases not matched to a gene: 1. Both TCR beta VDJ combination and CDR3 sequence profiling were carried out. Genomic DNA was the template for this profiling. TCRdb re-analysed the reads in MiXCR, keeping a single row per CDR3 protein. The sample records roughly 500,000 distinct CDR3 sequences, about a third being singletons. Whole-study findings and limits: About 30 was the count of CD8+ CDR3 sequences that patients shared with controls.

Sequenced sample: sorted CD4+, CD8+, or CD8+CD57+ T cells (not recorded which) from PBMCs. The source is a human donor with aplastic anemia. The chain combines TRBV30 with TRBJ1-2; 7 bases fit TRBD1. CDR3 nucleotide sequence: TGTGCCTGGAGTGCACAGGGGTATGGCTACACCTTC. Protein: CAWSAQGYGYTF.